This T cell receptor (beta chain) emerged from a study of T cell responses to AZD1222 COVID-19 vaccine. As to this clone: Antigen specificity is unknown.

The protocol was immunoSEQ multiplex PCR, while the TCRdb copy is restricted to in-frame clones and leaves out a portion. The top ten clones hold about an eighth of a sample with roughly 84,000 clones, over 75% of them seen once. Whole-study results and caveats: The breadth and depth of Spike-specific TCRs increased once two AZD1222 doses had been given. The study sampled repertoires only after the peak T cell response.

The germline V gene encodes CDR1 SEHNR and CDR2 FQNEAQ (reference sequence). The CDR3 runs to 11 residues. With 3 bases removed from V and 6 bases from J, the gap between germline ends came to 5 bases. The rearrangement uses TRBV7-9 and TRBJ1-2; no clear D. The TCR sequence derives from an adult who received the AZD1222 COVID-19 vaccine. Source: peripheral blood, taken 28 days after the second AZD1222 dose. The CDR3, as DNA: TGTGCCAGCAGCTTCGCGGATGGCTACACCTTC. Its protein is CASSFADGYTF.